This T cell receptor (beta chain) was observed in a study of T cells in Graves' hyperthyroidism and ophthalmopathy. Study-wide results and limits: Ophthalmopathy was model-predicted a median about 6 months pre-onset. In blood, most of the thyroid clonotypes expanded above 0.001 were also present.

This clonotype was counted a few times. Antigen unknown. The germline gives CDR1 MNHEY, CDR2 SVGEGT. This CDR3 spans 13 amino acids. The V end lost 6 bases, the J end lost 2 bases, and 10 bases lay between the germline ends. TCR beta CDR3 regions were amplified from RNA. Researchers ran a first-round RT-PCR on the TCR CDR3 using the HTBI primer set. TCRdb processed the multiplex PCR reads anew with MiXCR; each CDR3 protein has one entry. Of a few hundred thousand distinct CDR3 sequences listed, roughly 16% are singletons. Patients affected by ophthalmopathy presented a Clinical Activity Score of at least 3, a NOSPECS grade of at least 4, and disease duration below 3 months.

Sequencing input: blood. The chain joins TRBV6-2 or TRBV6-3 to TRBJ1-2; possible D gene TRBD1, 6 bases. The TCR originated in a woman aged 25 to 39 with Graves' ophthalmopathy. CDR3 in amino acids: CASRRGQNYGYTF. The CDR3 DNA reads TGTGCCAGCAGGAGAGGACAGAACTATGGCTACACCTTC.